The 7 T cell receptor beta chains below were found in one sample sequenced in a study of CD8+ T cells in alopecia areata. Lesional scalp punch biopsies and peripheral blood were collected from alopecia areata patients. In each case, RNA was isolated and then reverse transcribed into cDNA as the sequencing template. TCRdb keeps only in-frame clones here, not all; method: immunoSEQ multiplex PCR. The sample holds about 11,000 clones, roughly three fifths seen once. This specimen was skin, taken at week 0. These receptors were taken from a human donor with alopecia areata.

The chain couples TRBV7-9 to TRBJ1-4; maybe TRBD1 (6 bases). Trimming shortened V by 4 bases and J by 0 bases, and 18 bases separated the two germline ends. The CDR3 is 18 residues long. Germline-derived CDR1 and CDR2 are SEHNR and FQNEAQ (reference sequence). The CDR3 DNA reads as TGTGCCAGCAGCTCTAGCTCCGGACAGAACCCAACTAATGAAAAACTGTTTTTT. It yields the protein CASSSSSGQNPTNEKLFF.

In this sample, this clone turned up a few times. The chain uses TRBV7-9 and TRBJ2-3; the D is unclear. V lost 6 bases and J 6 bases, leaving 10 bases between the germline ends. This CDR3 is built from 12 residues. Germline-derived CDR1 and CDR2 are SEHNR and FQNEAQ (reference sequence). Written as DNA, the CDR3 is TGTGCCAGCAGTTCTGGCGAGGATACGCAGTATTTT. This sequence encodes CASSSGEDTQYF.

The chain uses TRBV18 and TRBJ1-1; D gene uncertain. The CDR3 totals 13 residues. V lost 2 bases and J lost 0, with 4 bases in between. Per germline, CDR1 KGHSH and CDR2 LQKENI. Written as DNA, the CDR3 is TGTGCCAGCTCACCAGGGATGAACACTGAAGCTTTCTTT. Its protein is CASSPGMNTEAFF.

CDR3 amino acids: CASSLEGSYGYTF. The CDR3 DNA sequence: TGCGCCAGCAGCTTGGAAGGCAGCTATGGCTACACCTTC. The chain has TRBV5-1 and TRBJ1-2; D is ambiguous. V dropped 0 bases and J dropped 4 bases, with 7 bases sitting between them. CDR1 is SGHRS, CDR2 YFSETQ, per germline. The CDR3 length is 13 residues. Full variable domain (missing parts from reference TRBV5-1 and TRBJ1-2): KAGVTQTPRYLIKTRGQQVTLSCSPISGHRSVSWYQQTPGQGLQFLFEYFSETQRNKGNFPGRFSGRQFSNSRSEMNVSTLELGDSALYLCASSLEGSYGYTFGSGTRLTVV.

V and J are TRBV5-1 and TRBJ1-2; no firm D call. With 0 bases removed from V and 3 bases from J, the gap between germline ends came to 18 bases. The CDR3 extends over 17 amino acids. Germline CDR1 and CDR2: SGHRS and YFSETQ. DNA of the CDR3: TGCGCCAGCAGCTTGGCAATCCCCGGGGTCGGGTACTATGGCTACACCTTC. This encodes CASSLAIPGVGYYGYTF.

The chain has TRBV2 and TRBJ1-2; D is unresolved. The germline V gene encodes CDR1 SNHLY and CDR2 FYNNEI. CDR3 length: 13 residues. Trimming took 5 bases from V and 3 from J, leaving 10 bases between them. CDR3: CASSNSAHYGYTF. The CDR3 DNA is TGTGCCAGCAGTAACTCTGCACACTATGGCTACACCTTC.

Only a few counts were recorded for this clone. J is TRBJ1-6 and V is TRBV28, with D perhaps matching TRBD1 (5 bases). This CDR3 spans 15 amino acids. With 6 bases removed from V and 6 bases from J, the gap between germline ends came to 15 bases. Germline CDR1 is MDHEN and CDR2 is SYDVKM. In DNA form, the CDR3 reads TGTGCCAGCAGCCCCTCGAGGGGTGGTAATTCACCCCTCCACTTT. Its protein is CASSPSRGGNSPLHF.